This TCR beta chain derives from a study of OX40 agonist ivuxolimab in advanced cancers. Turning to the study itself: The mean age was about 61 years, ranging from about 20 to 85, with 82.7% of participants male.

Data came from immunoSEQ multiplex PCR; TCRdb stores just in-frame clones and leaves some out. The sample lists tens of thousands of clones; 86% were seen once. CDR1 WNHNN and CDR2 SYGVQD come from the germline V gene (reference sequence). V was pared by 4 bases and J by 5 bases, with 4 bases of the junction left unmatched. The CDR3 loop spans 13 amino acids. This specimen was CD4+ or CD8+ T cells sorted from blood, taken in a trial of the OX40 agonist ivuxolimab. The chain couples TRBV10-1 to TRBJ1-1, with 7 bases identical to TRBD1. The sequence was collected from an adult with an advanced solid tumor such as melanoma, head and neck, liver or kidney cancer. The CDR3 DNA sequence: TGCGCCAGCAGTGGGACCAGGGGGACTGAAGCTTTCTTT. As protein: CASSGTRGTEAFF.